Shown below are 10 T cell receptor beta chains from a single sample sequenced in a study of PD-1 blockade in classical Hodgkin lymphoma. The method was immunoSEQ multiplex PCR; TCRdb's version includes in-frame clones alone and lacks a portion of them. In the table there are around 60,000 clones, 91% of which are singletons. As to time point: cycle 4 day 1 (C4D1), after six to seven weeks of nivolumab. In every patient, relapse followed autologous stem cell transplantation, while exposure to brentuximab vedotin differed. Sequencing used peripheral blood mononuclear cells (PBMCs), obtained before the fourth cycle of nivolumab. These receptors all stem from a human donor with classical Hodgkin lymphoma.

This clone is judged medium-sized. The genes are TRBV2 and TRBJ2-1, with D hard to call. Between the trimmed V and J ends, which lost 7 bases and 9 bases, there was a span of 7 bases. CDR1 is SNHLY, CDR2 FYNNEI, per germline. The CDR3 length is 10 residues. The CDR3 sequence is CASTELEQFF. DNA for the CDR3: TGTGCCAGCACCGAGCTTGAGCAGTTCTTC.

CDR3 nucleotides: TGTGCCAGCAGCCCAAGGACAGGTTTTAATTCACCCCTCCACTTT. Translating it yields CASSPRTGFNSPLHF. The chain joins TRBV7-2 to TRBJ1-6, with TRBD1 matching over 7 bases. In germline, CDR1 is SGHTA, CDR2 FQGNSA. J lost 6 bases, V lost 5 bases, and 7 bases had no gene match. The CDR3 sequence is 15 residues long.

V and J are TRBV5-1 and TRBJ1-2; tentative D call: TRBD1 (5 bases). The CDR3 extends over 14 amino acids. The V and J ends lost 4 bases and 4 bases respectively, with 14 bases between them. The V gene's germline CDR1 is SGHRS and CDR2 YFSETQ. CDR3 in DNA: TGCGCCAGCAGCCCCCCAGGGATTTCCTATGGCTACACCTTC. It translates to CASSPPGISYGYTF.

The chain recombines TRBV19 with TRBJ1-2, with 9 bases aligning to TRBD1. The CDR3 has 16 amino acids. CDR1 and CDR2 from the germline V gene are LNHDA and SQIVND (reference sequence). J gave up 6 bases and V 0 bases, and 8 bases lay outside the gene matches. The CDR3 sequence is CASSIDRTGVGDGYTF. CDR3 DNA sequence: TGTGCCAGTAGTATAGATCGGACAGGGGTCGGAGATGGCTACACCTTC.

The chain recombines TRBV4-1 with TRBJ2-7; D is perhaps TRBD1 or TRBD2 (6 bases each). The CDR3 totals 18 residues. Per the germline V gene, CDR1 is MGHRA and CDR2 is YSYEKL. V gave up 2 bases and J gave up 0 bases, with 20 bases separating them. For the CDR3, the DNA is TGCGCCAGCAGCCAAATTCATCGAGGGGGAGGTTTCTCCTACGAGCAGTACTTC. Protein product: CASSQIHRGGGFSYEQYF.

The rearrangement uses TRBV6-5 and TRBJ1-2, with D maybe TRBD1 (5 bases). Trimming took off 0 bases at V and 8 bases at J, with 19 bases between the two ends. The CDR3 consists of 16 residues. The germline V gene encodes CDR1 MNHEY and CDR2 SVGAGI. The CDR3 here is CASSYSGSGALDGYTF. CDR3 in DNA: TGTGCCAGCAGTTACTCTGGCTCTGGGGCTCTCGACGGCTACACCTTC.

The genes are TRBV27 and TRBJ2-7; 7 bases align to TRBD1. V lost 0 bases, J lost 0 bases, and 5 bases stayed unmatched. Germline CDR1 is MNHEY and CDR2 is SMNVEV (reference sequence). CDR3 size: 16 residues. CDR3 in amino acids: CASSLSQGTVSYEQYF. In DNA, the CDR3 is TGTGCCAGCAGTTTATCGCAAGGGACAGTCTCCTACGAGCAGTACTTC.

This clone was observed a single time. V usage is TRBV27 and J usage is TRBJ1-2, with TRBD1 as a possible D gene (6 bases). The germline V and J ends were trimmed by 5 bases and 8 bases, with 15 bases remaining between them. Germline V CDR1 and CDR2: MNHEY, SMNVEV (reference sequence). The CDR3 extends over 13 amino acids. The CDR3 loop is CASSPGHPGGYTF. In DNA, the CDR3 is TGTGCCAGCAGTCCGGGACACCCGGGGGGCTACACCTTC.

This clone was counted once. The CDR3 DNA follows: TGTGCCAGCAGCTCGATGATGGGACAGGGGGCATATGGCTACACCTTC. It is translated as CASSSMMGQGAYGYTF. V usage is TRBV7-8 and J usage is TRBJ1-2, with 12 bases fitting TRBD1. The CDR3 is 16 residues long. Germline values: CDR1 SGHVS, CDR2 FQNEAQ. J was trimmed by 5 bases and V by 4 bases; bases with no gene match: 8. Together with reference TRBV7-8 and TRBJ1-2, the CDR3 gives the full variable domain: GAGVSQSPRYKVAKRGQDVALRCDPISGHVSLFWYQQALGQGPEFLTYFQNEAQLDKSGLPSDRFFAERPEGSVSTLKIQRTQQEDSAVYLCASSSMMGQGAYGYTFGSGTRLTVV.

The V gene is TRBV7-2, the J gene TRBJ2-7; TRBD2 matches at 10 bases. CDR3 size: 15 residues. V lost 5 bases to trimming and J lost 5 bases; unmatched junction nucleotides: 9. Germline V gives CDR1 SGHTA, CDR2 FQGNSA. In nucleotides, the CDR3 is TGTGCCAGCAGCGGATGGCTAGCGGGGGAAGACGAGCAGTACTTC. Translating gives CASSGWLAGEDEQYF. The full variable domain, its missing parts supplied by reference TRBV7-2 and TRBJ2-7, is GAGVSQSPSNKVTEKGKDVELRCDPISGHTALYWYRQSLGQGLEFLIYFQGNSAPDKSGLPSDRFSAERTGGSVSTLTIQRTQQEDSAVYLCASSGWLAGEDEQYFGPGTRLTVT.